The 21 T cell receptor beta chains in this list originate from one sample, sequenced in a study of response to subunit inactivated influenza vaccine. TCRdb reprocessed the RT-PCR reads with MiXCR, giving one entry per CDR3 protein. Altogether hundreds of thousands of distinct CDR3 sequences are present, roughly 10% being singletons, with the ten largest covering around 10%. A further study also used this sample, focusing on T cells expressing NK-cell markers. That study adds: cDNA encoding TCR beta was synthesized via 5'RACE template switching incorporating UMIs.

Source: PBMCs from blood, taken on the day of vaccination. Receptors were obtained from a man aged 50-60 years who received an inactivated influenza vaccine.

The rearrangement links TRBV5-5 to TRBJ2-7; a possible D gene is TRBD1 (6 bases). This CDR3 contains 15 residues. Trimming took 0 bases from V and 3 from J, leaving 13 bases between them. Germline CDR1 and CDR2: SGHKS and YYEKEE (reference sequence). The CDR3, as DNA: TGTGCCAGCAGCTTGGACAGGGCGTACGTCTACGAGCAGTACTTC. The encoded protein is CASSLDRAYVYEQYF.

This clonotype was picked up many times. The V and J genes are TRBV9 and TRBJ2-5; the match to TRBD2 covers 11 bases. The CDR3 is 16 amino acids. Germline lookup yields CDR1 SGDLS and CDR2 YYNGEE. V was clipped by 4 bases and J by 2 bases; unmatched bases: 7. The CDR3 region is CASSTSGTSGQETQYF. CDR3 DNA: TGTGCCAGCAGCACCTCCGGGACTAGCGGACAAGAGACCCAGTACTTC.

The V gene is TRBV6-2 or TRBV6-3, the J gene TRBJ2-1, with 8 bases fitting TRBD2. This CDR3 region has 15 residues. Germline trimming cut 9 bases from V and 4 bases from J; bases unmatched to any gene: 11. CDR1 and CDR2 from the germline V gene are MNHEY and SVGEGT. The DNA for the CDR3 is TGTGCCAGTCATAAGAGCGGGGGAATGTACAATGAGCAGTTCTTC. Protein sequence: CASHKSGGMYNEQFF.

The CDR3 reads CSAKGDKRDEQYF. The CDR3, as DNA: TGCAGCGCCAAGGGGGACAAAAGGGACGAGCAGTACTTC. The chain has TRBV29-1 and TRBJ2-7, with TRBD1 as a possible D gene (6 bases). Germline loops: CDR1 SQVTM, CDR2 ANQGSEA. The V gene lost 7 bases and the J gene lost 5 bases, with 18 bases spanning the gap. The CDR3 contains 13 residues.

This clonotype has just a few counts. The chain joins TRBV5-1 to TRBJ2-7; 9 positions match TRBD1. Per the germline V gene, CDR1 is SGHRS and CDR2 is YFSETQ. This CDR3 is built from 17 residues. Trimming at V came to 4 bases and at J to 7 bases, leaving 18 bases not matched to a gene. CDR3 DNA: TGCGCCAGCAGCACCGGGTGGGGACAGGGCTCGGTCGAAGAGCAGTACTTC. Translated, it gives CASSTGWGQGSVEEQYF.

The chain employs TRBV7-9 and TRBJ2-6; D gene unclear. The CDR3 is 15 amino acids. Germline V gene sequence: CDR1 SEHNR, CDR2 FQNEAQ (reference sequence). V lost 2 bases, J lost 2 bases, and 7 bases lay in between. In DNA, the CDR3 is TGTGCCAGCAGCTTAAGGTTGACTGGGGCCAACGTCCTGACTTTC. The encoded protein is CASSLRLTGANVLTF.

The table lists this clonotype with many counts. V and J are TRBV10-3 and TRBJ2-3, with D possibly being TRBD1 (7 bases). Germline CDR1 and CDR2: ENHRY and SYGVKD. The CDR3 has 14 residues. V lost 7 bases and J lost 4, with 15 bases in between. DNA of the CDR3: TGTGCCATCAAGGAGGGGGCGCAAGCAGATACGCAGTATTTT. Its protein is CAIKEGAQADTQYF.

This clonotype showed up just a few times. The chain is built from TRBV11-3 and TRBJ2-2; D unclear. V was pared by 2 bases and J by 1 base, with 8 bases between. The CDR3 contains 15 residues. CDR1 SGHNT and CDR2 YENEEA come from the germline V gene. The CDR3 nucleotides are TGTGCCAGCAGCTTAATGGGCGGGAACACCGGGGAGCTGTTTTTT. Residues: CASSLMGGNTGELFF.

The V gene is TRBV28, the J gene TRBJ2-3, with TRBD2 as a possible D gene (6 bases). The germline CDR1 and CDR2 sequences are MDHEN and SYDVKM. V was clipped by 4 bases and J by 4 bases, with 12 bases between them. The CDR3 is 14 residues long. The CDR3 spells CASSSGERPDTQYF. CDR3 nucleotides: TGTGCCAGCAGTTCGGGGGAGCGACCAGATACGCAGTATTTT.

The gene calls are TRBV6-1 and TRBJ2-1, with 9 positions matching TRBD1. V gave up 6 bases and J gave up 2 bases; unmatched junction bases: 5. This CDR3 region has 15 residues. CDR1 is MNHNS, CDR2 SASEGT, per germline. The DNA of the CDR3 is TGTGCCAGCAGAGGACAGGGGTGGACCTACAATGAGCAGTTCTTC. Translated, it gives CASRGQGWTYNEQFF.

This clonotype appeared a few times. The chain joins TRBV12-3 or TRBV12-4 to TRBJ2-1; 8 bases agree with TRBD2. Unmatched junction bases numbered 7, after V lost 3 bases and J lost 6 bases. CDR3 length: 15 amino acids. The chain's CDR3 is CASSFNGRASNEQFF. As DNA, the CDR3 is TGTGCCAGCAGTTTCAACGGGAGGGCCAGCAATGAGCAGTTCTTC.

The chain combines TRBV7-9 with TRBJ2-1; 10 bases line up with TRBD2. This CDR3 spans 14 amino acids. The J segment lost 8 bases and the V segment lost 10 bases, leaving 11 bases of the junction unmatched. Germline V CDR1 and CDR2: SEHNR, FQNEAQ (reference sequence). The CDR3 region has the DNA TGTGCCACCCCAGATGAGCGGGAGGGCTATGAGCAGTTCTTC. It yields the protein CATPDEREGYEQFF.

The V call is TRBV9, the J call TRBJ2-7, with a possible D match to TRBD2 (6 bases). The CDR3 totals 14 residues. The germline CDR1 and CDR2 sequences are SGDLS and YYNGEE. Between the trimmed V and J ends, which lost 4 bases and 7 bases, there was a span of 18 bases. The CDR3 loop is CASSSQAGEGEQYF. CDR3 nucleotides: TGTGCCAGCAGCTCTCAAGCGGGCGAGGGTGAGCAGTACTTC.

This clonotype has ten or more counts. J is TRBJ2-5 and V is TRBV7-8; no reliable D call. Germline lookup yields CDR1 SGHVS and CDR2 FQNEAQ. CDR3 length: 13 residues. The ends were cut back, 3 bases at V and 5 bases at J, with 10 bases in the middle. CDR3 coding DNA: TGTGCCAGCAGCTTGACTGTGCGGGAGACCCAGTACTTC. Protein: CASSLTVRETQYF. The variable domain in full, completed from reference TRBV7-8 and TRBJ2-5, reads GAGVSQSPRYKVAKRGQDVALRCDPISGHVSLFWYQQALGQGPEFLTYFQNEAQLDKSGLPSDRFFAERPEGSVSTLKIQRTQQEDSAVYLCASSLTVRETQYFGPGTRLLVL.

The DNA of the CDR3 is TGTGCCAGTAGTATAGCAGGGTACAATGAGCAGTTCTTC. This encodes CASSIAGYNEQFF. The chain carries TRBV19 and TRBJ2-1, with D perhaps TRBD1 (5 bases). Germline V gene sequence: CDR1 LNHDA, CDR2 SQIVND (reference sequence). This CDR3 spans 13 amino acids. V lost 1 base and J lost 4, with 5 bases in between.

V gene TRBV12-3 or TRBV12-4 combines with J gene TRBJ1-5; TRBD1 agrees at 9 bases. V was pared by 5 bases and J by 4 bases, with 3 bases of the junction left unmatched. The length of the CDR3 is 14 residues. The CDR3 region is CASSRTGANQPQHF. CDR3 nucleotide sequence: TGTGCCAGCAGTCGGACAGGGGCAAATCAGCCCCAGCATTTT.

This clonotype was detected only a few times. In DNA form, the CDR3 reads TGTGCCACCAGCAAGGGACTAGCGGGAGTAAAGTACGAGCAGTACTTC. Encoded protein: CATSKGLAGVKYEQYF. This sequence joins TRBV15 and TRBJ2-7; TRBD2 matches 14 bases. Germline lookup yields CDR1 LNHNV and CDR2 YYDKDF (reference sequence). V dropped 4 bases and J dropped 4; count of bases not matched to a gene: 6. The CDR3 consists of 16 residues. The full variable domain, rest sourced from reference TRBV15 and TRBJ2-7, is DAMVIQNPRYQVTQFGKPVTLSCSQTLNHNVMYWYQQKSSQAPKLLFHYYDKDFNNEADTPDNFQSRRPNTSFCFLDIRSPGLGDTAMYLCATSKGLAGVKYEQYFGPGTRLTVT.

This clonotype was seen a handful of times. The chain is built from TRBV28 and TRBJ1-4; D may be TRBD1 (5 bases). Trimming left V 5 bases short and J 6 bases short, with 16 bases between. CDR3 length: 15 residues. Germline CDR1 and CDR2: MDHEN and SYDVKM. CDR3 amino acids: CASSPDGGSYEKLFF. In DNA, the CDR3 is TGTGCCAGCAGTCCCGACGGGGGTTCTTATGAAAAACTGTTTTTT. The entire variable domain, with the rest obtained from reference TRBV28 and TRBJ1-4, is as follows: DVKVTQSSRYLVKRTGEKVFLECVQDMDHENMFWYRQDPGLGLRLIYFSYDVKMKEKGDIPEGYSVSREKKERFSLILESASTNQTSMYLCASSPDGGSYEKLFFGSGTQLSVL.

This chain joins TRBV21-1 and TRBJ2-5; TRBD2, the D gene given by the table, was not confirmed from the DNA. TRBV21-1 is termed a pseudogene. CDR3 size: 18 residues. The DNA for the CDR3 is TGTGCCAGCAGCAAACTCGATAAAGAAGCGGGGGGACAAGAGACCCAGTACTTC. It encodes CASSKLDKEAGGQETQYF.

Only a few counts were recorded for this clonotype. The chain recombines TRBV16 with TRBJ1-2; D gene ambiguous. Germline-derived CDR1 and CDR2 are KGHSY and FQNENV. The V end was cut by 0 bases, the J end by 3 bases, with 8 bases between. The CDR3 is 14 amino acids. The CDR3 DNA reads as TGTGCCAGCAGCCAATCAGAAGGGTACTATGGCTACACCTTC. Protein product: CASSQSEGYYGYTF.

This clonotype was detected many times. V gene TRBV6-2 or TRBV6-3 combines with J gene TRBJ2-5, with D possibly matching TRBD2 (6 bases). The CDR3 runs to 18 residues. From germline, CDR1 is MNHEY and CDR2 SVGEGT. V lost 0 bases and J 2 bases, leaving 19 bases between the germline ends. The CDR3 loop is CASSYSRGLSGLQETQYF. The CDR3 bases are TGTGCCAGCAGTTACTCGAGGGGTTTGAGCGGACTACAAGAGACCCAGTACTTC.